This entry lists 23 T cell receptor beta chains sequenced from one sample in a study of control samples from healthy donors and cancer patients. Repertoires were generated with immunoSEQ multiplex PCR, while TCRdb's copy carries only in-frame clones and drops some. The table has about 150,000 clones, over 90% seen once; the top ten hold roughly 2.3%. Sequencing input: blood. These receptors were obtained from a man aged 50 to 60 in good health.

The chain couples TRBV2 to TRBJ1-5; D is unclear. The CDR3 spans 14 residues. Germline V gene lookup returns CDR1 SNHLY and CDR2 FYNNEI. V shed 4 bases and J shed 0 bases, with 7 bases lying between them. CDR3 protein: CASSGLYSNQPQHF. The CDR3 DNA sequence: TGTGCCAGCAGTGGATTATATAGCAATCAGCCCCAGCATTTT.

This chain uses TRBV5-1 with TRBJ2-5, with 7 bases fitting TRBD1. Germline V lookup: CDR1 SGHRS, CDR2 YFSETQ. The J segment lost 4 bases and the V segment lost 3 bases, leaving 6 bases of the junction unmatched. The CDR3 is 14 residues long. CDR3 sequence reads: CASSSTGAAETQYF. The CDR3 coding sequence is TGCGCCAGCAGCTCCACAGGGGCCGCAGAGACCCAGTACTTC. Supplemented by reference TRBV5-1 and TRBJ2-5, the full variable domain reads KAGVTQTPRYLIKTRGQQVTLSCSPISGHRSVSWYQQTPGQGLQFLFEYFSETQRNKGNFPGRFSGRQFSNSRSEMNVSTLELGDSALYLCASSSTGAAETQYFGPGTRLLVL.

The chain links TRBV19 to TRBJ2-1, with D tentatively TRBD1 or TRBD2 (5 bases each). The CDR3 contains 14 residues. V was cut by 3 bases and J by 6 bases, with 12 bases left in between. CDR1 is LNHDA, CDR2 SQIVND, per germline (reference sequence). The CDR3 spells CASSIIGGANEQFF. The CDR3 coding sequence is TGTGCCAGTAGTATTATTGGGGGAGCCAATGAGCAGTTCTTC.

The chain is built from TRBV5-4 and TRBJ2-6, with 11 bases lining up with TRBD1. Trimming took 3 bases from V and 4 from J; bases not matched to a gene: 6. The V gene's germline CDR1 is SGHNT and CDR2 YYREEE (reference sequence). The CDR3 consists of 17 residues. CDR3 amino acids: CASSSGQGVPGANVLTF. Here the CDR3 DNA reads TGTGCCAGCAGCTCGGGACAGGGGGTGCCGGGGGCCAACGTCCTGACTTTC.

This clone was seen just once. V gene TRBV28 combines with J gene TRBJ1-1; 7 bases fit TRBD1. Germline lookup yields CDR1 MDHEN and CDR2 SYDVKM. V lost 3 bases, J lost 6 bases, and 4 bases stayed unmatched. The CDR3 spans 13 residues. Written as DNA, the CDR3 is TGTGCCAGCAGTTTCTACAGGGGCGCTGAAGCTTTCTTT. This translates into CASSFYRGAEAFF.

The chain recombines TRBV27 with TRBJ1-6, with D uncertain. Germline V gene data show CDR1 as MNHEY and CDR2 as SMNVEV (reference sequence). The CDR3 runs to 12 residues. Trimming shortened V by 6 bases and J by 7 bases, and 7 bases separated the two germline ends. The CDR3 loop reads CASSKGNSPLHF. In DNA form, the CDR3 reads TGTGCCAGCAGCAAGGGAAATTCACCCCTCCACTTT.

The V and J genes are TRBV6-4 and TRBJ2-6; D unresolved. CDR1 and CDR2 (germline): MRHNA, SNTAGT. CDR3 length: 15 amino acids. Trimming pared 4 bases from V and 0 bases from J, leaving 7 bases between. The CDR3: CASSAQISGANVLTF. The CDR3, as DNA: TGTGCCAGCAGTGCCCAAATCTCTGGGGCCAACGTCCTGACTTTC.

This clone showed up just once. The CDR3 DNA sequence: TGTGCCAGCAGGAGAGAGGGGCGGGAACGACACGAGCAGTACTTC. Protein sequence: CASRREGRERHEQYF. V gene TRBV7-4 combines with J gene TRBJ2-7, with D tentatively TRBD2 (6 bases). Germline V CDR1 and CDR2: SGHVT, SQSDAQ. V was clipped by 6 bases and J by 5 bases, with 20 bases between them. The CDR3 has 15 amino acids.

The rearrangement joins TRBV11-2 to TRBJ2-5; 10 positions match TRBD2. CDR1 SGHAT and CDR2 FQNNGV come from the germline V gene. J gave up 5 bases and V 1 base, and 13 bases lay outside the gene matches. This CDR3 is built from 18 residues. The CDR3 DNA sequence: TGTGCCAGCAGCTTAGTGGGTCGAGCGGGAGGGCCACGGGAGACCCAGTACTTC. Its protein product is CASSLVGRAGGPRETQYF.

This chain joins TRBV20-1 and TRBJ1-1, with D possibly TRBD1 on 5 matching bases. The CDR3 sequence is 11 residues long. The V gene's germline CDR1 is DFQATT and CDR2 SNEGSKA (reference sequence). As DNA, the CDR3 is TGCTTCACGGGGGGGAACACTGAAGCTTTCTTT. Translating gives CFTGGNTEAFF.

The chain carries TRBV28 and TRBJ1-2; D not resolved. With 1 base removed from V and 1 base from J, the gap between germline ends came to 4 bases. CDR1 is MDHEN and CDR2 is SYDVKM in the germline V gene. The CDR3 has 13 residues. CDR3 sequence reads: CASSLFSNYGYTF. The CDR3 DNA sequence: TGTGCCAGCAGTTTATTCAGTAACTATGGCTACACCTTC.

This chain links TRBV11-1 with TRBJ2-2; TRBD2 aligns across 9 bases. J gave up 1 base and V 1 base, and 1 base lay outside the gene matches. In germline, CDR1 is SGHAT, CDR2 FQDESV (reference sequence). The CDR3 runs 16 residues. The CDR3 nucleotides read TGTGCCAGCAGCTTAGTGACTAGCGGGAACACCGGGGAGCTGTTTTTT. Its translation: CASSLVTSGNTGELFF.

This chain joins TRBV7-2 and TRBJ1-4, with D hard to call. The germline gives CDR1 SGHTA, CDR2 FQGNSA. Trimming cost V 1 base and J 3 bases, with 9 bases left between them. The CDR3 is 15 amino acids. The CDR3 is CASSLGVAANEKLFF. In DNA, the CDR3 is TGTGCCAGCAGCTTAGGAGTAGCAGCTAATGAAAAACTGTTTTTT.

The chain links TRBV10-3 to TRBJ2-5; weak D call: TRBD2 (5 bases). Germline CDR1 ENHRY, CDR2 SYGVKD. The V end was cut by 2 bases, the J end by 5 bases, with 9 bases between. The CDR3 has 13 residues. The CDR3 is CAISENGGETQYF. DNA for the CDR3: TGTGCCATCAGTGAGAATGGCGGGGAGACCCAGTACTTC.

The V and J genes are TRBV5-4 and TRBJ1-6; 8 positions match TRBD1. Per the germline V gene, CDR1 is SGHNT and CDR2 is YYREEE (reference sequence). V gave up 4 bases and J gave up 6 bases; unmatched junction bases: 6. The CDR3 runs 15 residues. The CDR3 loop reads CASSLQGARNSPLHF. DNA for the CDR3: TGTGCCAGCAGCCTGCAGGGGGCGCGTAATTCACCCCTCCACTTT.

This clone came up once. For the CDR3, the DNA is TGTGCCAGCAGTATCCTAGCGGGAGGGGTGGAGACCCAGTACTTC. This sequence encodes CASSILAGGVETQYF. The chain recombines TRBV27 with TRBJ2-5, with 12 bases fitting TRBD2. Per the germline V gene, CDR1 is MNHEY and CDR2 is SMNVEV (reference sequence). With 5 bases clipped from V and 5 bases from J, the junction kept 6 bases outside the gene matches. The CDR3 length is 15 residues.

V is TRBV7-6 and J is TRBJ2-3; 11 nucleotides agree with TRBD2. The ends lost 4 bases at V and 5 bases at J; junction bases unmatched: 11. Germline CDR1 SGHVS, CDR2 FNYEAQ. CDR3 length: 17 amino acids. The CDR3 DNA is TGTGCCAGCAGCTGGAGCCTACTAGCGGGAGATTTAGATACGCAGTATTTT. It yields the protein CASSWSLLAGDLDTQYF.

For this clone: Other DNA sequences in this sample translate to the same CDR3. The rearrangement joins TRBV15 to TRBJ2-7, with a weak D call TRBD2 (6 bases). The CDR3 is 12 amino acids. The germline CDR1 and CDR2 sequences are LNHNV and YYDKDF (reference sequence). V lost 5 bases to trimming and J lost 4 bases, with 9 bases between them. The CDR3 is CATSLRGYEQYF. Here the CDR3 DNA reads TGTGCCACCAGCTTACGGGGGTACGAGCAGTACTTC.

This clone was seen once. CDR3 sequence reads: CASSGGTSGRVYNEQFF. CDR3 coding DNA: TGCGCCAGCAGCGGCGGGACTAGCGGGAGGGTCTACAATGAGCAGTTCTTC. The chain uses TRBV5-1 and TRBJ2-1; TRBD2 agrees at 16 bases. The junction had 4 bases not matched to a gene; V was cut back by 4 bases and J by 3 bases. Germline lookup yields CDR1 SGHRS and CDR2 YFSETQ. This CDR3 contains 17 residues.

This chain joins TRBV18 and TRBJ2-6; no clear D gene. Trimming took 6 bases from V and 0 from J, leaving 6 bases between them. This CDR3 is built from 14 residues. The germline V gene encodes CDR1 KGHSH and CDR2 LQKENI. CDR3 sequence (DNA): TGTGCCAGCTCTCCTAGCTCTGGGGCCAACGTCCTGACTTTC. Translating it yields CASSPSSGANVLTF.

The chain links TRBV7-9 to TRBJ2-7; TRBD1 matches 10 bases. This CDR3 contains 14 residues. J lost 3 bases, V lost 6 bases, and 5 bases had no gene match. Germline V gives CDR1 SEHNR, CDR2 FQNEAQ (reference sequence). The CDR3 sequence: CASSTGTGDYEQYF. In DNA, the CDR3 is TGTGCCAGCAGTACCGGGACAGGGGACTACGAGCAGTACTTC.

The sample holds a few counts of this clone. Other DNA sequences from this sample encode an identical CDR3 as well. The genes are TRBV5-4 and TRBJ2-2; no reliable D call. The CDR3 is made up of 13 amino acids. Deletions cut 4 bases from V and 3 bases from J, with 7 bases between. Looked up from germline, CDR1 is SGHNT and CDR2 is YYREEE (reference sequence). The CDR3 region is CASSLRDTGELFF. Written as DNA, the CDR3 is TGTGCCAGCAGCCTCAGAGACACCGGGGAGCTGTTTTTT.

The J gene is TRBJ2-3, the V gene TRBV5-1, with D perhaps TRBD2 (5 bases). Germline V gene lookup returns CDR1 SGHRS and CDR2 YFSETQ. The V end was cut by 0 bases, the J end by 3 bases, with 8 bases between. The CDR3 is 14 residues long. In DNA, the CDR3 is TGCGCCAGCAGCTTGGGACTAAATACAGATACGCAGTATTTT. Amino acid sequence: CASSLGLNTDTQYF.